The next 15 T cell receptor beta chains were all read from a single sample in a study of metastatic and nonmetastatic thyroid tumors. No treatment had been given to any patient before thyroid surgery. TCRdb ran MiXCR on the PCR reads. The repertoire holds approximately 12,000 clones, around 21% seen once, with approximately 14% in the top ten. Sequencing was performed on adjacent normal tissue. The receptors originated from a female donor with papillary thyroid cancer or a benign thyroid nodule (not recorded which). Some clones in this sample may be carry-over from other donors' samples.

This clone was counted at least ten times. This chain connects TRBV3-1 to TRBJ2-4, with 13 positions matching TRBD2. In germline, CDR1 is LGHDT, CDR2 YNNKEL (reference sequence). After removal of 4 bases from V and 8 bases from J, the junction contained 8 bases not matched to a gene. The CDR3 extends over 16 amino acids. CDR3 in amino acids: CASSRGLAGRGDIQYF. As DNA, the CDR3 is TGTGCCAGCAGCCGGGGACTAGCGGGAAGGGGTGACATTCAGTACTTC. The variable domain in full, with the rest retrieved from reference TRBV3-1 and TRBJ2-4, is DTAVSQTPKYLVTQMGNDKSIKCEQNLGHDTMYWYKQDSKKFLKIMFSYNNKELIINETVPNRFSPKSPDKAHLNLHINSLELGDSAVYFCASSRGLAGRGDIQYFGAGTRLSVL.

There are many counts of this clone. In the same sample, other DNA sequences code for this CDR3. The CDR3 sequence is CASSPGRETQYF. The CDR3 DNA sequence: TGCGCCAGCAGCCCGGGTAGGGAGACCCAGTACTTC. This sequence joins TRBV5-1 and TRBJ2-5; no definite D call. V was cut by 4 bases and J by 5 bases, with 9 bases left in between. Germline V gene lookup returns CDR1 SGHRS and CDR2 YFSETQ. This CDR3 is built from 12 residues.

This clone was detected only a few times. The chain recombines TRBV6-5 with TRBJ2-3; D is ambiguous. Trimming removed 0 bases at V and 2 bases at J, with 6 bases between. In germline, CDR1 is MNHEY, CDR2 SVGAGI. The CDR3 spans 14 residues. DNA for the CDR3: TGTGCCAGCAGTTACTCCGGAGACACAGATACGCAGTATTTT. It codes for CASSYSGDTDTQYF.

In this sample, this clone turned up many times. The chain is built from TRBV2 and TRBJ2-5, with TRBD1 identical over 7 bases. The V segment lost 4 bases and the J segment 4 bases; nucleotides outside the gene matches: 6. The CDR3 is 14 residues long. Per germline, CDR1 SNHLY and CDR2 FYNNEI. CDR3 residues: CASSGQGRGETQYF. The CDR3 DNA reads as TGTGCCAGCAGTGGACAGGGAAGAGGAGAGACCCAGTACTTC.

This clone showed up just a few times. This chain links TRBV25-1 with TRBJ1-2; D possibly corresponds to TRBD1 (5 bases). This CDR3 contains 12 residues. Trimming pared 6 bases from V and 6 bases from J, leaving 11 bases between. Germline CDR1 is MGHDK and CDR2 is SYGVNS. The CDR3 DNA is TGTGCCAGCAGGGGGCAGTTTGATGGCTACACCTTC. Amino acid sequence: CASRGQFDGYTF.

The chain has TRBV28 and TRBJ1-3; D is unresolved. V shed 2 bases and J shed 0 bases, with 8 bases lying between them. This CDR3 is built from 15 residues. Germline values: CDR1 MDHEN, CDR2 SYDVKM. The DNA for the CDR3 is TGTGCCAGCAGTTTAGGGGTCTTCTCTGGAAACACCATATATTTT. Encoded protein: CASSLGVFSGNTIYF.

CDR3 nucleotides: TGTGTCACGCCTCACGGGACTAGCGGGCCGAATTACGAGCAGTACTTC. It encodes CVTPHGTSGPNYEQYF. The V call is TRBV15, the J call TRBJ2-7; TRBD2 agrees at 12 bases. The CDR3 spans 16 residues. Germline loops: CDR1 LNHNV, CDR2 YYDKDF (reference sequence). Filled out from reference TRBV15 and TRBJ2-7, the complete variable domain reads DAMVIQNPRYQVTQFGKPVTLSCSQTLNHNVMYWYQQKSSQAPKLLFHYYDKDFNNEADTPDNFQSRRPNTSFCFLDIRSPGLGDTAMYLCVTPHGTSGPNYEQYFGPGTRLTVT.

This clone is judged medium-sized. This rearrangement joins TRBV19 to TRBJ2-7; TRBD2 is a possible D gene (6 bases). CDR1 LNHDA and CDR2 SQIVND come from the germline V gene (reference sequence). The CDR3 loop spans 14 amino acids. V dropped 3 bases and J dropped 3 bases, with 12 bases sitting between them. This chain's CDR3 is CASSISRDHYEQYF. DNA for the CDR3: TGTGCCAGTAGTATCTCGCGGGACCACTACGAGCAGTACTTC. Looking up the rest from reference TRBV19 and TRBJ2-7 gives the full variable domain: DGGITQSPKYLFRKEGQNVTLSCEQNLNHDAMYWYRQDPGQGLRLIYYSQIVNDFQKGDIAEGYSVSREKKESFPLTVTSAQKNPTAFYLCASSISRDHYEQYFGPGTRLTVT.

This clone showed up many times. The chain combines TRBV20-1 with TRBJ2-4, with D tentatively TRBD1 (6 bases). The germline V gene has CDR1 DFQATT and CDR2 SNEGSKA (reference sequence). The CDR3 extends over 15 amino acids. The V end was cut by 5 bases, the J end by 6 bases, with 20 bases between. CDR3 DNA: TGCAGTGCTGGGCTGGGGGCACTCGTGGGAAACATTCAGTACTTC. This codes for CSAGLGALVGNIQYF.

This sequence joins TRBV28 and TRBJ2-1, with no clear D. In germline, CDR1 is MDHEN, CDR2 SYDVKM. V was cut by 2 bases and J by 2 bases, with 16 bases left in between. There are 17 residues in the CDR3. The DNA of the CDR3 is TGTGCCAGCAGTTTACTTGGCGCCTCGTCCCCCTACAATGAGCAGTTCTTC. Translation gives CASSLLGASSPYNEQFF.

This clone was seen at least ten times. The CDR3 is CSARGTSAQETQYF. Here the CDR3 DNA reads TGCAGTGCTCGCGGGACTAGCGCTCAAGAGACCCAGTACTTC. This chain joins TRBV20-1 and TRBJ2-5, with 10 positions matching TRBD2. The length of the CDR3 is 14 residues. V lost 5 bases and J lost 2; bases outside the gene matches: 5. Germline V gene data show CDR1 as DFQATT and CDR2 as SNEGSKA (reference sequence).

As concerns this clone: At one of its ends the junction is not consistent with the germline gene, which may arise from a read error. This chain uses TRBV12-3 or TRBV12-4 with TRBJ2-1; TRBD1 matches 8 bases. This CDR3 contains 15 residues. For the CDR3, the DNA is TGTGCCAGCATCCTCGGTACAGGGGGTTACAATGATCAGTTCTTC. It encodes CASILGTGGYNDQFF.

Within the sample, this clone is medium-sized. The chain joins TRBV12-3 or TRBV12-4 to TRBJ1-1, with TRBD1 matching 8 bases. The CDR3 extends over 15 amino acids. With 5 bases clipped from V and 0 bases from J, the junction kept 5 bases outside the gene matches. The CDR3: CASSPTGALNTEAFF. DNA of the CDR3: TGTGCCAGCAGTCCGACAGGGGCACTGAACACTGAAGCTTTCTTT.

In regard to this clone: Additional DNA sequences in this sample encode the identical CDR3. This sequence joins TRBV28 and TRBJ1-1, with D maybe TRBD1 (6 bases). CDR1 is MDHEN and CDR2 is SYDVKM in the germline V gene. With 9 bases removed from V and 7 bases from J, the gap between germline ends came to 27 bases. The length of the CDR3 is 16 residues. The CDR3 loop is CASSVAPAAGASEAFF. The CDR3 region has the DNA TGTGCCAGTAGTGTAGCCCCGGCGGCGGGGGCTAGTGAAGCTTTCTTT.

This clone was counted ten times or more. In the same sample, other DNA sequences code for this CDR3. The chain recombines TRBV24-1 with TRBJ2-1, with D perhaps matching TRBD2 (6 bases). This CDR3 is built from 17 residues. Germline V gives CDR1 KGHDR, CDR2 SFDVKD. V was shortened by 0 bases and J by 3 bases, with 14 bases between the two germline ends. The CDR3 nucleotides read TGTGCCACCAGTGATTTGCCCTCGGACGGGAGCTACAATGAGCAGTTCTTC. Protein product: CATSDLPSDGSYNEQFF.